Listed here are 2 T cell receptor beta chains from one sample, sequenced in a study of shared T cell receptors in the human thymus. Sequenced by immunoSEQ multiplex PCR; TCRdb stores in-frame clones only, minus some. In the table there are about 660,000 clones, 88% of which are singletons. These data are also associated with another study on human thymus T cells.

The sequenced material came from thymocytes. Receptor source: a boy younger than two with a congenital heart defect.

The chain is built from TRBV7-9 and TRBJ1-2; TRBD1 is a possible D gene (6 bases). CDR1 is SEHNR and CDR2 is FQNEAQ in the germline V gene (reference sequence). V dropped 2 bases and J dropped 0 bases, with 10 bases sitting between them. The CDR3 has 15 residues. The CDR3 region has the DNA TGTGCCAGCAGCTTAAACAGGGAAACTAACTATGGCTACACCTTC. Protein product: CASSLNRETNYGYTF. The full variable domain, in which reference TRBV7-9 and TRBJ1-2 provide the parts outside the CDR3, is DTGVSQNPRHKITKRGQNVTFRCDPISEHNRLYWYRQTLGQGPEFLTYFQNEAQLEKSRLLSDRFSAERPKGSFSTLEIQRTEQGDSAMYLCASSLNRETNYGYTFGSGTRLTVV.

The chain couples TRBV4-1 to TRBJ2-7; D perhaps matches TRBD2 (6 bases). The V gene lost 1 base and the J gene lost 5 bases, with 18 bases spanning the gap. Germline V gives CDR1 MGHRA, CDR2 YSYEKL. The CDR3 consists of 16 residues. CDR3 bases: TGCGCCAGCAGCCAAGCATCCGGGACGGGAGTCCACGAGCAGTACTTC. This codes for CASSQASGTGVHEQYF.